This entry concerns a single T cell receptor (beta chain). Its antigen is currently unknown. These data belong to a study of long-term antiretroviral therapy in people with HIV. Notes on the study in general: Relative to control repertoires, HIV repertoires exhibited narrower CDR3 length ranges. Post-treatment diversity went higher with ART but stayed below transplant donor controls. Neither ART adherence, viral resistance nor therapy changes were documented.

The germline V and J ends were trimmed by 7 bases and 1 base, with 8 bases remaining between them. Germline CDR1 reads MNHNY; CDR2 reads SVGAGI (reference sequence). This CDR3 contains 13 residues. Without exception, participants with HIV were treated in the United States. At survey level, the immunoSEQ assay was run in its v3.0 version. Method: immunoSEQ multiplex PCR; TCRdb's copy keeps in-frame clones and lacks some. The sample includes about 33,000 clones, about 95% of them seen just once. The sequencing used unsorted PBMCs, collected approximately 6.6 years after starting antiretroviral therapy. The rearrangement links TRBV6-6 to TRBJ1-3; maybe TRBD1 (6 bases). The TCR comes from a man aged 25-45 years with HIV. The CDR3 bases are TGTGCCAGCAAACAGGGTTCTGGAAACACCATATATTTT. Its protein product is CASKQGSGNTIYF.